This T cell receptor beta chain appears in the sequencing data of a study of technical replicates of blood from a few donors (dated by TCRdb to the late 2010s). Between the V and J ends, shortened by 6 bases and 2 bases respectively, the junction contains 11 bases. CDR1 and CDR2, per the germline V gene, are SQVTM and ANQGSEA. From its cysteine to its phenylalanine, the CDR3 spans 12 amino acids. Only the CDR3 DNA stays, 36 bases, in frame from base 1. The library was made by the immunoSEQ multiplex PCR assay. The table comes from immuneACCESS by way of TCRdb, which keeps in-frame sequences with V and J called. Part of the clones is missing from these tables; in studies checked, under half for an unresolved V gene and the rest for unknown reasons. A total of 70,000 to 95,000 clones appear in this sample, approximately 94% of them only once. In total, the top ten clones hold about 0.26% of the sample.

Turning to this clone: There is no known antigen for this receptor. Nothing much larger sits one base from this clone, and base qualities are not available.

This clonotype was sampled from a human donor in good health. Source material: T cells isolated from PBMCs. The chain is made from TRBV29-1 and TRBJ2-7; the D segment could be TRBD1, given 5 matching bases. The CDR3 region reads CSVQGEAYEQYF. The base sequence is TGCAGCGTCCAAGGGGAAGCCTACGAGCAGTACTTC.